This T cell receptor beta chain is from a study of beta chain features in type 1 diabetes. General study points: Patients' naive, central memory and Treg TCRB repertoires seemed closer to one another than those of healthy donors.

In this sample, this clone turned up a few times. Its antigen is still unknown. Every single donor gave one heparinised blood draw, and these averaged around 110 mL. CD45RO/CCR7/CD25/CD127/CD95/CD27 separated CD4+ naive, central memory, regulatory and stem cell-like memory cells by sorting. Investigators reverse transcribed all isolated RNA, so they sequenced expressed TCRB transcripts. Sequenced by immunoSEQ multiplex PCR; TCRdb stores in-frame clones only, minus some. The profile shows 350,000 to 450,000 clones, approximately 16% of them singletons. V trimming: 3 bases; J trimming: 0 bases; junction bases outside the gene matches: 21. Germline assignment: CDR1 KGHSH and CDR2 LQKENI. The CDR3 is made up of 21 amino acids.

The TCR sequence derives from a woman between 18 and 29 years old in good health. Sequencing input: naive CD4+ T cells from blood. The chain joins TRBV18 to TRBJ2-7; 9 bases match TRBD2. Written as DNA, the CDR3 is TGTGCCAGCTCACCTTTCTCGGGCGGGTCACTAGCGGGCTTCAGCTCCTACGAGCAGTACTTC. Translating gives CASSPFSGGSLAGFSSYEQYF.